These T cell receptor beta chains were read from a single sample in a study of CD8+ T cells in alopecia areata. TCRdb's copy holds only in-frame clones and misses some; the assay was immunoSEQ multiplex PCR. The sample carries about 190,000 clones, 60% recorded once. Here the sequenced sample was CD4+ T cells sorted from blood, taken at week 24, from a patient treated with tofacitinib. Receptor source: a human donor with alopecia areata. CDR3s include the opening cysteine and the closing phenylalanine or tryptophan. The order of the fields is V gene, CDR3 length, D gene, J gene, clone size, CDR3 DNA, CDR3 protein. The D gene is left open where the match is weak. Only part of the rows carry a size: once, few, many, or a class if the clone is expanded.

>TRBV15|14|TRBD2|TRBJ2-3|few
TGTGCCACAAAGCGGGGGGAGCGCACAGATACGCAGTATTTT
CATKRGERTDTQYF
>TRBV7-2|15|NA|TRBJ1-6|many
TGTGCCAGCAGTTACCTTAACGGAAATAATTCACCCCTCCACTTT
CASSYLNGNNSPLHF
>TRBV9|13|NA|TRBJ1-1|NA
TGTGCCAGCAGCGTAGCCGATAACACTGAAGCTTTCTTT
CASSVADNTEAFF
>TRBV7-2|15|TRBD2|TRBJ2-3|few
TGTGCCAGCAGCTTAACGGGGGGGCCCCCAGATACGCAGTATTTT
CASSLTGGPPDTQYF
>TRBV6-5|11|NA|TRBJ1-1|few
TGTGCCAGCAGGACGAACACTGAAGCTTTCTTT
CASRTNTEAFF
>TRBV7-2|14|TRBD1|TRBJ2-1|NA
TGTGCCAGCAGCTTGGCGCAGGGGGTCGGTGAGCAGTTCTTC
CASSLAQGVGEQFF
>TRBV29-1|15|NA|TRBJ1-1|few
TGCAGCGTTGAGGTGCCGTCAAGGGGGAGAACTGAAGCTTTCTTT
CSVEVPSRGRTEAFF
>TRBV9|15|TRBD2|TRBJ2-3|once
TGTGCCAGCAGCGTAGGCGGGGGGGCCACAGATACGCAGTATTTT
CASSVGGGATDTQYF
>TRBV29-1|13|NA|TRBJ2-3|NA
TGCAGCGTTGTAGGGTACTACACAGATACGCAGTATTTT
CSVVGYYTDTQYF
>TRBV7-2|14|TRBD2|TRBJ2-1|NA
TGTGCCAGCAGCCTCACACCTCTAGCGGGTGAGCAGTTCTTC
CASSLTPLAGEQFF
>TRBV30|14|TRBD2|TRBJ2-3|NA
TGTGCCTGGAGTAAACTAGCGATGACAGATACGCAGTATTTT
CAWSKLAMTDTQYF
>TRBV4-3|14|NA|TRBJ1-1|NA
TGCGCCAGCAGCCAGTGGGGGATGAACACTGAAGCTTTCTTT
CASSQWGMNTEAFF
>TRBV18|11|TRBD2|TRBJ2-3|few
TGTGCCAGCGCTAGCGGGCCTACGCAGTATTTT
CASASGPTQYF
>TRBV2|16|TRBD2|TRBJ2-1|few
TGTGCCAGCAGGGGGACTAGCGGTGCACTAGGGAATGAGCAGTTCTTC
CASRGTSGALGNEQFF
>TRBV7-2|15|NA|TRBJ2-3|NA
TGTGCCAGCAGCCCCCCTAACGGGGCCGCAGATACGCAGTATTTT
CASSPPNGAADTQYF
>TRBV29-1|11|NA|TRBJ1-2|NA
TGCACCGTTAGGGGGTACTATGGCTACACCTTC
CTVRGYYGYTF
>TRBV7-6|15|NA|TRBJ2-3|few
TGTGCCAGCAGCCTACGGACAGTCAGCACAGATACGCAGTATTTT
CASSLRTVSTDTQYF
>TRBV11-2|16|TRBD1|TRBJ2-7|NA
TGTGCCAGCAGCCTTCCGGAACAGGGGATTGGGGGCGAGCAGTACTTC
CASSLPEQGIGGEQYF
>TRBV6-5|14|NA|TRBJ2-3|NA
TGTGCCAGCAGCCTCCGGCGGAGCACAGATACGCAGTATTTT
CASSLRRSTDTQYF
>TRBV27|15|TRBD2|TRBJ2-5|many
TGTGCCAGCAGCAGTACTAGCGGGGGCCAAGGGACCCAGTACTTC
CASSSTSGGQGTQYF
>TRBV30|13|NA|TRBJ1-1|NA
TGTGCCTGGAGTGTACAGTCAGGGGCTGAAGCTTTCTTT
CAWSVQSGAEAFF
>TRBV27|14|TRBD1|TRBJ1-5|NA
TGTGCCAGCAGACCTCAGGGGGCCCATCAGCCCCAGCATTTT
CASRPQGAHQPQHF
>TRBV11-3|14|NA|TRBJ2-7|NA
TGTGCCAGCAGCTTAGTTGGCGGAACCTACGAGCAGTACTTC
CASSLVGGTYEQYF
>TRBV4-3|11|NA|TRBJ2-1|few
TGCGCCAGCAGCCAGGGAAATGAGCAGTTCTTC
CASSQGNEQFF
>TRBV30|14|NA|TRBJ1-4|NA
TGTGCCTGTGGCGGGGCATCGAGAGGCGAAAAACTGTTTTTT
CACGGASRGEKLFF
>TRBV2|14|NA|TRBJ2-4|NA
TGTGCCAGCAGTGAACCAGGAGCCAAAAACATTCAGTACTTC
CASSEPGAKNIQYF
>TRBV30|10|NA|TRBJ1-5|once
TGTGCCTGGAGTCCGAAGCCCCAGCATTTT
CAWSPKPQHF
>TRBV29-1|15|TRBD2|TRBJ2-3|few
TGCAGCGCAGACGTTACGGGACTAGCGACAGATACGCAGTATTTT
CSADVTGLATDTQYF
>TRBV30|13|NA|TRBJ1-5|NA
TGTGCCTGGCGAGGAGGGGACAATCAGCCCCAGCATTTT
CAWRGGDNQPQHF
>TRBV30|15|NA|TRBJ1-1|NA
TGTGCCTGGAGTGCCCTCTCAGGTGGTTTCACTGAAGCTTTCTTT
CAWSALSGGFTEAFF
>TRBV29-1|14|NA|TRBJ1-2|NA
TGCAGCGCGATTATTATTGAGGGGACCTATGGCTACACCTTC
CSAIIIEGTYGYTF
>TRBV6-5|14|NA|TRBJ2-5|NA
TGTGCCAGCACCCCTACAGCGACTCGATCGACGCTGTACTTC
CASTPTATRSTLYF
>TRBV4-3|15|NA|TRBJ2-7|NA
TGCGCCAGCAGCCAGGCGGGAACAGGTACCTACGAGCAGTACTTC
CASSQAGTGTYEQYF
>TRBV5-1|15|NA|TRBJ1-2|few
TGCGCCAGCAGCTTGACTGCAGGGGAAAACTATGGCTACACCTTC
CASSLTAGENYGYTF
>TRBV7-2|16|TRBD1|TRBJ1-5|NA
TGTGCCAGCAGCTTAATGGGGACAGGGAGCAATCAGCCCCAGCATTTT
CASSLMGTGSNQPQHF
>TRBV6-5|15|TRBD2|TRBJ2-2|NA
TGTGCCAGCAGGCGGACTAGCGGGGAGACCGGGGAGCTGTTTTTT
CASRRTSGETGELFF
>TRBV29-1|15|TRBD1|TRBJ2-3|few
TGCAGCGTTGCGTCTTTGGGACAGAGCACAGATACGCAGTATTTT
CSVASLGQSTDTQYF
>TRBV6-5|13|NA|TRBJ1-5|few
TGTGCCAGCAGGAAAGGTGGAAATCAGCCCCAGCATTTT
CASRKGGNQPQHF
>TRBV6-5|13|NA|TRBJ2-7|NA
TGTGCCAGCACCAGGGGAGAAGGCTACGAGCAGTACTTC
CASTRGEGYEQYF
>TRBV5-1|14|NA|TRBJ1-2|NA
TGCGCCAGCAGCCCGGCGGGGGGCGCCTATGGCTACACCTTC
CASSPAGGAYGYTF
>TRBV29-1|12|TRBD1|TRBJ1-1|NA
TGCAGCGCCGAGACTGGGGACAGGCGGTCTTTCTTT
CSAETGDRRSFF
>TRBV28|14|NA|TRBJ1-2|NA
TGTGCCAGCAGTTTAACCCTTTCGATACCAAGCTACACCTTC
CASSLTLSIPSYTF
>TRBV25-1|14|NA|TRBJ1-5|NA
TGTGCCAGCAGTGACGCAGGGTTCGGGCAGCCCCAGCATTTT
CASSDAGFGQPQHF
>TRBV4-1|15|NA|TRBJ1-2|few
TGCGCCAGCAGCCAAGAACAGGGAGGAAGAGATGGCTACACCTTC
CASSQEQGGRDGYTF
>TRBV7-2|13|NA|TRBJ1-2|NA
TGTGCCAGCAGCCGAGTGGAGCTACATGGCTACACCTTC
CASSRVELHGYTF
>TRBV15|13|NA|TRBJ1-1|once
TGTGCCGTAGCGGGCAGCCTAAACACTGAAGCTTTCTTT
CAVAGSLNTEAFF
>TRBV9|14|NA|TRBJ2-2|NA
TGTGCCAGCAGCGTAGGTGACTCTTCAGGGGAGCTGTTTTTT
CASSVGDSSGELFF
>TRBV7-9|14|TRBD1|TRBJ2-5|few
TGTGCCAGCAGCTTAGACCCAGGGGGAGAGACCCAGTACTTC
CASSLDPGGETQYF
>TRBV30|11|NA|TRBJ1-1|NA
TGTGCCTGGAGCTCAAGCACTGAAGCTTTCTTT
CAWSSSTEAFF
>TRBV21-1|12|NA|TRBJ2-7|few
TGTGCCAGCAGCAAGGGACCTTACGAGCAGTACTTC
CASSKGPYEQYF
>TRBV18|12|NA|TRBJ1-2|NA
TGTGCCAGCTCGGGAAGTTCTTATGGCTACACCTTC
CASSGSSYGYTF
>TRBV15|12|NA|TRBJ1-1|few
TGTGCCACCTCGATAGGGGGCACTGAAGCTTTCTTT
CATSIGGTEAFF
>TRBV27|15|TRBD1|TRBJ2-5|NA
TGTGCCAGCAGGCTGGGACAGGGCAACCAAGAGACCCAGTACTTC
CASRLGQGNQETQYF
>TRBV30|15|TRBD1|TRBJ1-6|NA
TGTGCCTGGAGTGTGAGGGGACAGGGGGCTTCACCCCTCCACTTT
CAWSVRGQGASPLHF
>TRBV6-5|16|NA|TRBJ2-7|NA
TGTGCCAGCAGTTACAGGGTCGGGTGGAGTTCCTACGAGCAGTACTTC
CASSYRVGWSSYEQYF